This TCR beta chain originates from a study of blood T cell repertoires in COVID-19. Study summary: Researchers got acute and convalescent COVID-19 samples from the United States, Italy and Spain. In each case, the material was cDNA or gDNA derived from T cells, B-cell-depleted T cells, or PBMCs.

This CDR3 contains 15 residues. The V segment lost 3 bases and the J segment 0 bases; nucleotides outside the gene matches: 6. Germline V gene lookup returns CDR1 SGHNT and CDR2 YYREEE (reference sequence). In the original workflow: Quantification of nucleated cells was approximated via reference gene primer amplification. Here immunoSEQ multiplex PCR was the method, and the copy in TCRdb shows in-frame clones only, minus some. V, J and clone size were drawn from that table, and D and trimming were deduced from the DNA. The sample includes 200,000 or so clones, roughly nine tenths of them seen just once.

The sample taken for sequencing was peripheral blood. The V and J genes are TRBV5-4 and TRBJ2-7, with 7 bases that match TRBD1. The sequence was collected from a man aged 65 to 79 with active or convalescent COVID-19. The CDR3 region has the DNA TGTGCCAGCAGCTATGGACAGGTGAGCTCCTACGAGCAGTACTTC. Amino acids: CASSYGQVSSYEQYF.